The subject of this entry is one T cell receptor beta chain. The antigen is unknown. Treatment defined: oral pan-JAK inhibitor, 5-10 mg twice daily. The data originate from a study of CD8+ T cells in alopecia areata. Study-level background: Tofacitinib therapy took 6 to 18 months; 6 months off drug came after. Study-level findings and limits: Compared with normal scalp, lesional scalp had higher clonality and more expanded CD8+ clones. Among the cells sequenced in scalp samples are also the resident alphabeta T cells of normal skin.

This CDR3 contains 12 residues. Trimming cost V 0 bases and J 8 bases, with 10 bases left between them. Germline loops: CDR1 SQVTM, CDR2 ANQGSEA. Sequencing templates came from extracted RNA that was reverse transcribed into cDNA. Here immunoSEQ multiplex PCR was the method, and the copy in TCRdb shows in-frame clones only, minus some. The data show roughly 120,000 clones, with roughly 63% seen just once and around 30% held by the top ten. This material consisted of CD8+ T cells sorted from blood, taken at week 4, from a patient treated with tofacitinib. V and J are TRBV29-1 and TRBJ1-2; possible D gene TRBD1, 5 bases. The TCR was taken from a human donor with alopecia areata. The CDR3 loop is CSVEDRERGYTF. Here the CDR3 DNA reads TGCAGCGTTGAAGACAGGGAGAGAGGCTACACCTTC.